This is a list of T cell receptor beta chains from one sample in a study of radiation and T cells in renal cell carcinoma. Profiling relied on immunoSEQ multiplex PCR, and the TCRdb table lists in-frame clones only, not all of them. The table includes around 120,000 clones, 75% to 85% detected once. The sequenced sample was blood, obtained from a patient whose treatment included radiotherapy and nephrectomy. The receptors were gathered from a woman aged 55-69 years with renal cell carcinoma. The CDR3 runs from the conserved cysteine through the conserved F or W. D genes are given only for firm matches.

CASSGDRAQRKTEAFF TRBV6-1 TRBD1
CSVGQGAQETQYF TRBV29-1 .
CSADSPLLYGYTF TRBV29-1 .
CAWRHTRVYGYTF TRBV30 .
CAWNSGGGGNEKLFF TRBV30 TRBD1
CASSRVPFYGYTF TRBV28 .
CAWSASLTSGGRTYNEQFF TRBV30 TRBD2
CASSQQGSSNYGYTF TRBV6-6 .
CSVRRQGLNYGYTF TRBV29-1 TRBD1
CASSTGQGTPQHF TRBV27 TRBD1
CASSLQGATNEKLFF TRBV5-8 .
CATSRDLGNGYTF TRBV15 .
CASSLTGGTEAFF TRBV7-3 TRBD1
CAISEPSTDTQYF TRBV10-3 .
CASRTGATYEQYF TRBV6-5 TRBD1
CASSPQVHSNQPQHF TRBV27 .
CATGGQYSNQPQHF TRBV6-1 TRBD1
CASSLGTGFKNYGYTF TRBV7-9 .
CASSYRGGGNTEAFF TRBV6-5 TRBD1
CASRAGQGTDTQYF TRBV6-5 TRBD1
CASSDLFRVTNVLTF TRBV6-1 .
CASSPGGWENTEAFF TRBV28 TRBD1
CASSADRTVGQPQHF TRBV6-1 TRBD1
CASSTGQGIAYEQYF TRBV28 TRBD1
CASSSGASGQESNEQFF TRBV5-1 TRBD1
CASSLTSSYEQYF TRBV19 .
CASSLPNQPQHF TRBV6-6 .
CASSLDGNQPQHF TRBV5-1 .
CASSLATSPSYEQYF TRBV27 .
CASSPQAGTPNYGYTF TRBV9 .
CASRDRGTDEQYF TRBV19 TRBD1
CASSYRVAGDTQYF TRBV9 TRBD2
CASSAQGAGVYNEQFF TRBV9 TRBD2
CASSRVDSSGNTIYF TRBV4-1 .
CASSLDRTGFTYNSPLHF TRBV11-2 TRBD1
CASTKDGHQPQHF TRBV28 .
CASSRPSSGIYGYTF TRBV18 .
CASSLLGADNQPQHF TRBV6-1 .
CASSQEIGRNTEAFF TRBV4-3 .
CASSMGEGRGNEQFF TRBV19 TRBD2